This TCR beta chain is drawn from a study of shared clonotypes between healthy human individuals. General observations from the study: What limited the represented genetic and exposure-history diversity was the small number of donors. Several donors shared approximately 5% of their naive CD4 clonotypes.

Per germline, CDR1 SEHNR and CDR2 FQNEAQ (reference sequence). CDR3 length: 14 amino acids. V shed 5 bases and J shed 0 bases, with 8 bases lying between them. Genomic DNA of each subset was evenly split across several immunoSEQ plates. Using immunoSEQ multiplex PCR, the repertoire was profiled, and TCRdb retains in-frame clones only, with some absent. The sample has 950,000 to 1,300,000 clones, about 70% seen once. Only a few counts were recorded for this clone. What it binds is not known. This TCR derives from a young man in good health. The rearrangement joins TRBV7-9 to TRBJ2-4; weak D call: TRBD2 (5 bases). Sample: memory CD4+ T cells sorted from blood. The subset here: CD45RA-negative fraction. CDR3 DNA: TGTGCCAGCAGCCGGGAAATAGCCAAAAACATTCAGTACTTC. It encodes CASSREIAKNIQYF.